This T cell receptor (beta chain) appears in the sequencing data of a study of CD8 T cells in ankylosing spondylitis. TCRdb reprocessed the 5' RACE reads with MiXCR, giving one entry per CDR3 protein. Counted here are roughly 240,000 distinct CDR3 sequences, approximately 8% occurring once; the ten biggest clones make up 4.8%. This clonotype has at least ten counts. Looked up from germline, CDR1 is DFQATT and CDR2 is SNEGSKA (reference sequence). Trimming took 6 bases from V and 1 from J; bases not matched to a gene: 11. This CDR3 region has 15 residues. The source material was blood, either unsorted or a sorted T cell fraction (not recorded which). The chain links TRBV20-1 to TRBJ1-1; 7 bases align to TRBD1. The TCR originated in a female donor with ankylosing spondylitis or in good health (not recorded which). The CDR3 sequence: CSAVAPDRQNTEAFF. The CDR3 nucleotides are TGCAGTGCCGTCGCCCCGGACAGGCAGAACACTGAAGCTTTCTTT.